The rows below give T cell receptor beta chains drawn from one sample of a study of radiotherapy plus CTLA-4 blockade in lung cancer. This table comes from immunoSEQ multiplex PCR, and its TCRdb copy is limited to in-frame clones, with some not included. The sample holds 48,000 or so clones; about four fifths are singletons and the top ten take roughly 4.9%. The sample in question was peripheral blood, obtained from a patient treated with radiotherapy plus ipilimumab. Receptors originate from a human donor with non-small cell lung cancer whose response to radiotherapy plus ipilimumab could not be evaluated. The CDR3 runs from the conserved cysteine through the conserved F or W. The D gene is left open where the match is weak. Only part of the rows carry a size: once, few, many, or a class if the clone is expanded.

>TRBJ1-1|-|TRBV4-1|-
TGCGCCAGCAGCCAAGTAAAGGGAGGGGCTGAAGCTTTCTTT
CASSQVKGGAEAFF
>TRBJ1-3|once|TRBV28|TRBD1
TGTGCCAGCAGTTTTGTACAGGGGATATCTGGAAACACCATATATTTT
CASSFVQGISGNTIYF
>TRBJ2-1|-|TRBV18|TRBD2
TGTGCCAGCTCACCCCCCGGGGGGAGGGCCTACAATGAGCAGTTCTTC
CASSPPGGRAYNEQFF
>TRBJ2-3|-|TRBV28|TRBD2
TGTGCCAGCACTCCCTTGGGGGGGTTTGAGGGAGATACGCAGTATTTT
CASTPLGGFEGDTQYF
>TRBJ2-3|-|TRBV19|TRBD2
TGTGCCAGTAGTACTAGCGGGAGGTTTCCAGATACGCAGTATTTT
CASSTSGRFPDTQYF
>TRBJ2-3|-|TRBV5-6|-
TGTGCCAGCAGCTTGGCTAGGCGAGATACGCAGTATTTT
CASSLARRDTQYF
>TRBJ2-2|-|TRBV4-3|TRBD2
TGCGCCAGCAGCCAAATTTCTAGCGGATGGGGCACCGGGGAGCTGTTTTTT
CASSQISSGWGTGELFF
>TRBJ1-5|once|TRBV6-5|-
TGTGCCAGCAGTTACTCTTCGGGGAGCAATCAGCCCCAGCATTTT
CASSYSSGSNQPQHF
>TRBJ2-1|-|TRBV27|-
TGTGCCAGCAGTTTATCTTATTCGGATGAGCAGTTCTTC
CASSLSYSDEQFF
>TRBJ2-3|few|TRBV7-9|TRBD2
TGTGCCAGCAGCTCTAGCGGGAGTATTCCAGATACGCAGTATTTT
CASSSSGSIPDTQYF
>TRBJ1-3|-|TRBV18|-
TGTGCCAGCCACCCAACAACCTCTGGAAACACCATATATTTT
CASHPTTSGNTIYF
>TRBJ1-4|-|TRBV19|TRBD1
TGTGCCAGTAGTTATATGGGACAGGGGTCAACTAATGAAAAACTGTTTTTT
CASSYMGQGSTNEKLFF
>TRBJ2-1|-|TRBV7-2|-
TGTGCCAGCAGCTATGAGGTAGGTTACAATGAGCAGTTCTTC
CASSYEVGYNEQFF
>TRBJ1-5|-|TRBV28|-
TGTGCCACTACGGACAGTTACAATAGCAATCAGCCCCAGCATTTT
CATTDSYNSNQPQHF
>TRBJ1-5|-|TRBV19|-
TGTGCCAGTAGTACCGGGAATGTAGGTCAGCCCCAGCATTTT
CASSTGNVGQPQHF
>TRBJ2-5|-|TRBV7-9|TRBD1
TGTGCCAGCAGCTTCGGGACAGGGGGCTTTGAGACCCAGTACTTC
CASSFGTGGFETQYF
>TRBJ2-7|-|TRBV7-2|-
TGTGCCAGCAGTTATCAGGGTAGGAGCTCCTACGAGCAGTACTTC
CASSYQGRSSYEQYF
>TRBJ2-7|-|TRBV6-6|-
TGTGCCAGCAGCGACGTGGGGCAGGGGCAGTACTTC
CASSDVGQGQYF